Sequencing of this T cell receptor beta chain was carried out in a study of blood T cell repertoires in COVID-19. For the study at large: Acute and convalescent COVID-19 samples came from the United States, Italy and Spain.

In the original workflow: Amplification with reference gene primers provided the estimates of nucleated cell counts. Only in-frame clones appear in the TCRdb table, and some are missing; sequencing was by immunoSEQ multiplex PCR. The V and J calls and clone size are taken from that table; D and trimming were inferred from the DNA. The sample shows about 160,000 clones, about nine tenths of them seen only once. Only one count was recorded for this clone. This CDR3 is 10 amino acids long. The junction had 1 base not matched to a gene; V was cut back by 8 bases and J by 7 bases. From germline, CDR1 is MNHEY and CDR2 SVGAGI.

The sequenced sample was peripheral blood. V is TRBV6-5 and J is TRBJ2-7; 8 bases map to TRBD2. The receptor comes from a man aged 30 to 39 with COVID-19, enrolled during active disease. The CDR3 bases are TGTGCCAGCTCGGGGGGGGAGCAGTACTTC. Its translation: CASSGGEQYF.